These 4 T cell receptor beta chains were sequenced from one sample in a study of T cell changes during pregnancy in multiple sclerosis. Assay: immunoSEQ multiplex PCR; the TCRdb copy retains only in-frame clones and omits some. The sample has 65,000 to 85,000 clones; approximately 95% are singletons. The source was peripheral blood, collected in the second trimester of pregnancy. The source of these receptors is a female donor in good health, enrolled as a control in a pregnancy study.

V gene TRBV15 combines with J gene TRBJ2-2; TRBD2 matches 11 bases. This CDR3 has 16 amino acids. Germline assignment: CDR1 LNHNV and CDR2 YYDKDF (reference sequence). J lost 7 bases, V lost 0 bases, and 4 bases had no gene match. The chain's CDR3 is CATSRELAGEGGELFF. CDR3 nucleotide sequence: TGTGCCACCAGCAGAGAACTAGCGGGAGAGGGCGGGGAGCTGTTTTTT.

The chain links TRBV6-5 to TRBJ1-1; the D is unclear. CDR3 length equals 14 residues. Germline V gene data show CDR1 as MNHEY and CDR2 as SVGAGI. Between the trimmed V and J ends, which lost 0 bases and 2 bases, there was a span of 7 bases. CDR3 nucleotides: TGTGCCAGCAGTTACTCGGCGGGTAACACTGAAGCTTTCTTT. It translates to CASSYSAGNTEAFF.

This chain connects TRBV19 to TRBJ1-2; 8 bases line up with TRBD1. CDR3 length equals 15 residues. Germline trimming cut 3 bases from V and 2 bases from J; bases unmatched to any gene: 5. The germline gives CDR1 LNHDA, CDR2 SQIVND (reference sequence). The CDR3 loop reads CASSISTGGNYGYTF. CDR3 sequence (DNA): TGTGCCAGTAGTATCTCCACAGGGGGGAACTATGGCTACACCTTC.

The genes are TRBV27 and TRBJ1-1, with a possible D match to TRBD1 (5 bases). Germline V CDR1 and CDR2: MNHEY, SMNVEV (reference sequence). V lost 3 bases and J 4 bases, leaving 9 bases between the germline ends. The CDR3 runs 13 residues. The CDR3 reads CASSFLQGTEAFF. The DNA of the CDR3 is TGTGCCAGCAGTTTTCTCCAGGGCACTGAAGCTTTCTTT.